This TCR beta chain was captured by sequencing in a study of shared clonotypes between healthy human individuals. The ends were cut back, 6 bases at V and 4 bases at J, with 16 bases in the middle. The V gene's germline CDR1 is SNHLY and CDR2 FYNNEI. The CDR3 loop spans 14 amino acids. For this clone: Its specificity is unknown.

CD8 cells regarded as naive lacked CD45RO, were positively chosen for CCR7, and omitted terminally differentiated effector memory CD45RA+ cells. Study-wide results and caveats: Incomplete sequencing of sorted subsets was indicated by rarefaction despite large depth.

An assay was performed, and its level was deep. Each subset's genomic DNA was split evenly across several immunoSEQ plates. Some clones are missing from TCRdb's copy, which holds only in-frame ones; the method was immunoSEQ multiplex PCR. The table has 1.5 million to 2.5 million clones, about 95% seen once. This sequence was found in a man aged 18 to 29 in good health. This rearrangement joins TRBV2 to TRBJ2-7; D gene uncertain. Sequencing input: naive CD8+ T cells sorted from blood. The CDR3 coding sequence is TGTGCCAGCAGAGATCGGGCCGCGGTGTACGAGCAGTACTTC. It specifies CASRDRAAVYEQYF.